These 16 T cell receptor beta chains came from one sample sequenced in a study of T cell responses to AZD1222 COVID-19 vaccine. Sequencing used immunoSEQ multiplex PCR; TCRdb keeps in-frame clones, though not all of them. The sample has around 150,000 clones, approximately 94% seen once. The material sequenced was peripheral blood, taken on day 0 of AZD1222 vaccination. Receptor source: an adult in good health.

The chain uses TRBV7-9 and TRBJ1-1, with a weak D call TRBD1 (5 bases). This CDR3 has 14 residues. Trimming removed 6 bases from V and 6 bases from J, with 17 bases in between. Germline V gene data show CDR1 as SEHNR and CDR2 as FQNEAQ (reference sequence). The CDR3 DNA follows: TGTGCCAGCAGTCTCTTGGAGGTGGGGGCTGAAGCTTTCTTT. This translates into CASSLLEVGAEAFF.

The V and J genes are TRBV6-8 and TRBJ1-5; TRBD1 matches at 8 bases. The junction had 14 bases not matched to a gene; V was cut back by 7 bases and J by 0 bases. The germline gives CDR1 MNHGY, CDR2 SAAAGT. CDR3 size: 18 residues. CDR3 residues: CASTTDRGSVYSNQPQHF. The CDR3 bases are TGTGCCAGCACGACTGACAGGGGAAGTGTCTATAGCAATCAGCCCCAGCATTTT.

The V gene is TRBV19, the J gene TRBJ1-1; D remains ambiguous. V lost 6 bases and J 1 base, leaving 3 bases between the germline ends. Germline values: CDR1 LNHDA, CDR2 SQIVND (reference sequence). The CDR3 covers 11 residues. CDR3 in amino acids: CASRWNTEAFF. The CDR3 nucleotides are TGTGCCAGTAGGTGGAACACTGAAGCTTTCTTT.

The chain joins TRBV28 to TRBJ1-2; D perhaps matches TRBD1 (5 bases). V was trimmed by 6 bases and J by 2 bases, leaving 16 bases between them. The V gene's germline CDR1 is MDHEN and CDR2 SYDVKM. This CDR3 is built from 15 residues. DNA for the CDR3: TGTGCCAGCAGCCCAAACGGGGACCCAAACTATGGCTACACCTTC. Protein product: CASSPNGDPNYGYTF.

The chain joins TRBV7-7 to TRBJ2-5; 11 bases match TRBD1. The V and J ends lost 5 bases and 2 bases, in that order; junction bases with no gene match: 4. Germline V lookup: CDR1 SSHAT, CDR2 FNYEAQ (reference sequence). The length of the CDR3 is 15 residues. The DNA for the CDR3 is TGTGCCAGCAGCCAAGGACAGGGGGCACAAGAGACCCAGTACTTC. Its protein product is CASSQGQGAQETQYF.

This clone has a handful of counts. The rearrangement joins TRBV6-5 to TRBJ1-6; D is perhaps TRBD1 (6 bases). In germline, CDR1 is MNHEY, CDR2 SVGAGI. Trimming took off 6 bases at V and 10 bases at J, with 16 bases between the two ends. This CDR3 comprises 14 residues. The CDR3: CASSTSGQTSPLHF. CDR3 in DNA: TGTGCCAGCAGCACCTCTGGACAGACCTCACCCCTCCACTTT.

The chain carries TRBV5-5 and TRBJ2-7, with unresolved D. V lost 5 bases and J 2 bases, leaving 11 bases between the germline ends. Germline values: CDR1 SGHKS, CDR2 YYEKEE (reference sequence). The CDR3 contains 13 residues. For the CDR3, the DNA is TGTGCCAGCAGGGCTTCCTCTCCCTACGAGCAGTACTTC. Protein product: CASRASSPYEQYF. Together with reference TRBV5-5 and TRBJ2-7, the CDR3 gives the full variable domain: DAGVTQSPTHLIKTRGQQVTLRCSPISGHKSVSWYQQVLGQGPQFIFQYYEKEERGRGNFPDRFSARQFPNYSSELNVNALLLGDSALYLCASRASSPYEQYFGPGTRLTVT.

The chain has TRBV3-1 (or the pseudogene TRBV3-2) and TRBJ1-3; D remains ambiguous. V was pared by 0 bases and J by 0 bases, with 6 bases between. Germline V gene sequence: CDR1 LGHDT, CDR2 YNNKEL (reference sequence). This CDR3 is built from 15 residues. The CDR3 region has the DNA TGTGCCAGCAGCCAAGATCAAGGCTCTGGAAACACCATATATTTT. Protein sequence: CASSQDQGSGNTIYF.

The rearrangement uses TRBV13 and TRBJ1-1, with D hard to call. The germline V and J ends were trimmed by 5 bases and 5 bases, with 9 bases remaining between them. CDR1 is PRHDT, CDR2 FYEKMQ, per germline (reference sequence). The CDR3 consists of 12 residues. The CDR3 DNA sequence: TGTGCCAGCAGCCCAACTAAGACTGAAGCTTTCTTT. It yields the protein CASSPTKTEAFF. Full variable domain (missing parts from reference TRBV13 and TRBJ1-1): AAGVIQSPRHLIKEKRETATLKCYPIPRHDTVYWYQQGPGQDPQFLISFYEKMQSDKGSIPDRFSAQQFSDYHSELNMSSLELGDSALYFCASSPTKTEAFFGQGTRLTVV.

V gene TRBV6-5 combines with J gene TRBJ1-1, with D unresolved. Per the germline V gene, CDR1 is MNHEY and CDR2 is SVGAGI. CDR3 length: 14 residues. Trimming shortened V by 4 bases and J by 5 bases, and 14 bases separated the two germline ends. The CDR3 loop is CASSLWSGGTEAFF. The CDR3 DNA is TGTGCCAGCAGTTTGTGGAGTGGAGGGACTGAAGCTTTCTTT.

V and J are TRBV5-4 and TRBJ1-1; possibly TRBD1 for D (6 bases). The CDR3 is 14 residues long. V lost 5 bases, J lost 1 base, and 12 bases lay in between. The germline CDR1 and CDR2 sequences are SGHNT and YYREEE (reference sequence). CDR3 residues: CASRPTGSNTEAFF. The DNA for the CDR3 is TGTGCCAGCAGACCTACAGGGTCGAACACTGAAGCTTTCTTT.

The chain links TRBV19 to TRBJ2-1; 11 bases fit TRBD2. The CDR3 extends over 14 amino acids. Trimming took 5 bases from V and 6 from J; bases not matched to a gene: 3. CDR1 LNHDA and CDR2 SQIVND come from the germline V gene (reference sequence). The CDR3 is CASSVGLAGNEQFF. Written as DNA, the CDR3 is TGTGCCAGTAGTGTAGGACTAGCGGGCAATGAGCAGTTCTTC.

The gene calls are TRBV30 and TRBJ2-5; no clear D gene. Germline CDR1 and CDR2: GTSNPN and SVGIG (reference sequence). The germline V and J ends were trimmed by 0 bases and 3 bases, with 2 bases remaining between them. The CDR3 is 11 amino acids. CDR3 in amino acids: CAWSVEETQYF. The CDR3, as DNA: TGTGCCTGGAGTGTTGAAGAGACCCAGTACTTC.

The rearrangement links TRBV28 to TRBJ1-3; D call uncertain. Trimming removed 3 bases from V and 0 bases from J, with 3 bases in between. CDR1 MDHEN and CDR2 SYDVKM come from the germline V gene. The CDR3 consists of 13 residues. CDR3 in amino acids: CASSFPSGNTIYF. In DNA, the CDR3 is TGTGCCAGCAGTTTCCCCTCTGGAAACACCATATATTTT.

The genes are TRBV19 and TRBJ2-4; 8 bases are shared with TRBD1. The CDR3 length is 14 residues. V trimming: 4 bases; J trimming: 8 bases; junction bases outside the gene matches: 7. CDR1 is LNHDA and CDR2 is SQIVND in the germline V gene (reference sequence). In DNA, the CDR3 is TGTGCCAGTAGTAAGTTACAGGGGGGAGACATTCAGTACTTC. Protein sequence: CASSKLQGGDIQYF.

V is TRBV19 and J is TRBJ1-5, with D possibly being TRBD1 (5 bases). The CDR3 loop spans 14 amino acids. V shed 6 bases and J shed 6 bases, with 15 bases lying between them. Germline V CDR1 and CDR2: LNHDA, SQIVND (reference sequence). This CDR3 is CASRPGPFLQPQHF. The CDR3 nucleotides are TGTGCCAGTAGACCGGGACCGTTCCTTCAGCCCCAGCATTTT.